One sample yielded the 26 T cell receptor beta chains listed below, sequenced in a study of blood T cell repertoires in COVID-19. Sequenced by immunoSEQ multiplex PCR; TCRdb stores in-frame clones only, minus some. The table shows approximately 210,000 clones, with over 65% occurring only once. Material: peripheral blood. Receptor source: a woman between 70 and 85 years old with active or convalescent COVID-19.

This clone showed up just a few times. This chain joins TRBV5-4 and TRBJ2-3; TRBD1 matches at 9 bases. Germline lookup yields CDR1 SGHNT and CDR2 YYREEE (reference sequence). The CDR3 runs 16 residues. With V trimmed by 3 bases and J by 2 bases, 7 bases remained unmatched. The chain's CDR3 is CASSSEDRGYTDTQYF. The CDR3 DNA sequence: TGTGCCAGCAGCTCGGAGGACAGGGGCTACACAGATACGCAGTATTTT. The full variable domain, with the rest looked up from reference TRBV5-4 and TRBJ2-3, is ETGVTQSPTHLIKTRGQQVTLRCSSQSGHNTVSWYQQALGQGPQFIFQYYREEENGRGNFPPRFSGLQFPNYSSELNVNALELDDSALYLCASSSEDRGYTDTQYFGPGTRLTVL.

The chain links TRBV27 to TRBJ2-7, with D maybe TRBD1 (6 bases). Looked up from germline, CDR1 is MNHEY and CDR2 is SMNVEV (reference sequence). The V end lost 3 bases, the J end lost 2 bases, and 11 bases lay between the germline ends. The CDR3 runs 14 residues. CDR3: CASSLQGFPYEQYF. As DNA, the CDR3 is TGTGCCAGCAGTTTGCAGGGGTTTCCCTACGAGCAGTACTTC.

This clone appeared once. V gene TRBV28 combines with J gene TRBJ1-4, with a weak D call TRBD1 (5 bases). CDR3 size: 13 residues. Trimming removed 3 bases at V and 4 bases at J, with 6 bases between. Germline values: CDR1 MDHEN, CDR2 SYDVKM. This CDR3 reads CASSFDSNEKLFF. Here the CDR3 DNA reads TGTGCCAGCAGTTTTGACAGTAATGAAAAACTGTTTTTT.

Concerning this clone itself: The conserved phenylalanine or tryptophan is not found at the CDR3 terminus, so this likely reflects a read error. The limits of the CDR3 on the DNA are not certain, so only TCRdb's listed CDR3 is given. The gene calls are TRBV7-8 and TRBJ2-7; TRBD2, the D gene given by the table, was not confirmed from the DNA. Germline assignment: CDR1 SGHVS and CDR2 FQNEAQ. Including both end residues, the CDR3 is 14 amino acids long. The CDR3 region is CASSLSGTSGRASL.

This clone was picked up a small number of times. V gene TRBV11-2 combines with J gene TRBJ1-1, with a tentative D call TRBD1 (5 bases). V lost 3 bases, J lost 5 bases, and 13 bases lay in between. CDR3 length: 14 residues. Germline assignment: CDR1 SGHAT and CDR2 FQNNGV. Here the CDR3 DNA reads TGTGCCAGCAGCTTGGAGGGGTTAGGGACTGAAGCTTTCTTT. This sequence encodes CASSLEGLGTEAFF.

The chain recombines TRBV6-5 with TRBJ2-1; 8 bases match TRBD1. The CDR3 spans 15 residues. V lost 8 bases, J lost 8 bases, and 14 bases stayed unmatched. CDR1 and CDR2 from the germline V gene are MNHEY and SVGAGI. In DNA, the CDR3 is TGTGCCAGCCAAGGGGGCCAGGGGGCGCGGTATGAGCAGTTCTTC. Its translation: CASQGGQGARYEQFF.

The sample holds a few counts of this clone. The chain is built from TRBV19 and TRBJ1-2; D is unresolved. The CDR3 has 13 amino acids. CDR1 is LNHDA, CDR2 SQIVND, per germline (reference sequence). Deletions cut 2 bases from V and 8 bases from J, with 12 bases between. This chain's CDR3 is CASSIPLIGGYTF. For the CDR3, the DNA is TGTGCCAGTAGTATACCCCTTATCGGGGGCTACACCTTC.

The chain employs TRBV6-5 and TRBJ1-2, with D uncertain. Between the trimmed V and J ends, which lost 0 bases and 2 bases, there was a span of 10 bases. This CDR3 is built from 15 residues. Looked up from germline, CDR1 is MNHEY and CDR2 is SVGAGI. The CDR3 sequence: CASSYSRGGNYGYTF. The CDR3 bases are TGTGCCAGCAGTTACTCCCGCGGAGGGAACTATGGCTACACCTTC.

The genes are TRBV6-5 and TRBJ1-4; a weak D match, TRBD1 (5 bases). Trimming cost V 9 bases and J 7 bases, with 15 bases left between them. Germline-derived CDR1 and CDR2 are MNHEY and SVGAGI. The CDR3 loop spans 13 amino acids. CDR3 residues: CASRGAGSEKLFF. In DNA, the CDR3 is TGTGCCAGTAGGGGAGCCGGGAGTGAAAAACTGTTTTTT.

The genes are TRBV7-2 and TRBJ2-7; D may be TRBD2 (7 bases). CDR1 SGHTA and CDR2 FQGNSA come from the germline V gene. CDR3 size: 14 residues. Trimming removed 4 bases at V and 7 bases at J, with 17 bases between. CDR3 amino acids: CASSSRGGLGEQYF. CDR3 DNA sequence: TGTGCCAGCAGCTCCCGCGGGGGCCTCGGGGAGCAGTACTTC.

The CDR3 coding sequence is TGCGCCAGCAGCGGGAGGCTTCCGGAGAATGAGCAGTTCTTC. This translates into CASSGRLPENEQFF. The V and J genes are TRBV5-1 and TRBJ2-1; the D gene is possibly TRBD2 (6 bases). Between the trimmed V and J ends, which lost 4 bases and 7 bases, there was a span of 15 bases. Looked up from germline, CDR1 is SGHRS and CDR2 is YFSETQ. This CDR3 spans 14 amino acids.

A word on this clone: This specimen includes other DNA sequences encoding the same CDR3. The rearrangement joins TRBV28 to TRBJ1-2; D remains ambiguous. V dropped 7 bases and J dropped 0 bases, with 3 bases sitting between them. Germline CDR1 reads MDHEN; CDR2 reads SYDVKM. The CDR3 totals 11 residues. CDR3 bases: TGTGCCAGCACATCTAACTATGGCTACACCTTC. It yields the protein CASTSNYGYTF.

CDR3 coding DNA: TGTGCCAGCAGCTCCGGGACTAGCGGGGGGGCTGAGGAGACCCAGTACTTC. This encodes CASSSGTSGGAEETQYF. The V and J genes are TRBV5-8 and TRBJ2-5, with TRBD2 identical over 16 bases. This CDR3 region has 17 residues. The germline gives CDR1 SGHTS, CDR2 YDEGEE. V was clipped by 3 bases and J by 5 bases; unmatched bases: 7.

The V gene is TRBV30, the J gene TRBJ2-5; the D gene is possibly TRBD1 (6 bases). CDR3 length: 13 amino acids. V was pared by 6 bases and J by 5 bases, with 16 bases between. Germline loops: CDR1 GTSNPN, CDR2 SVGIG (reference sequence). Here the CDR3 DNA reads TGTGCCTGCACAGAACAGGGTCCGGAGACCCAGTACTTC. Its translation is CACTEQGPETQYF. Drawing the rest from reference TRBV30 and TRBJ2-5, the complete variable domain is SQTIHQWPATLVQPVGSPLSLECTVEGTSNPNLYWYRQAAGRGLQLLFYSVGIGQISSEVPQNLSASRPQDRQFILSSKKLLLSDSGFYLCACTEQGPETQYFGPGTRLLVL.

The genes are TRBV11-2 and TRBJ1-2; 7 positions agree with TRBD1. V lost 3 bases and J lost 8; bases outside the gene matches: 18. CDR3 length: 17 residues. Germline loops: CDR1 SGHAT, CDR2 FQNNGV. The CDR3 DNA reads TGTGCCAGCAGCTTCCAAACAGGGGCCGATTCTCCTCGAGGCTACACCTTC. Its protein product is CASSFQTGADSPRGYTF.

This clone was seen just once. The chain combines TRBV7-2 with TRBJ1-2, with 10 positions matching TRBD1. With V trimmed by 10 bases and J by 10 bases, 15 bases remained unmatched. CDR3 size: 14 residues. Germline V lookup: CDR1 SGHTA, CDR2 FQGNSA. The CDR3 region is CANQLWGQGSDYTF. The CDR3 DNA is TGTGCCAACCAACTTTGGGGACAGGGGTCCGACTACACCTTC.

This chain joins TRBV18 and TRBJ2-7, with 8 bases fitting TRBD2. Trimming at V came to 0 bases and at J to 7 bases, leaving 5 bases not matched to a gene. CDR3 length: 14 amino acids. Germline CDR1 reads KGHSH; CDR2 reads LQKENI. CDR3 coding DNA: TGTGCCAGCTCACCACCGGGACTAGGGAATGAGCAGTACTTC. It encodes CASSPPGLGNEQYF.

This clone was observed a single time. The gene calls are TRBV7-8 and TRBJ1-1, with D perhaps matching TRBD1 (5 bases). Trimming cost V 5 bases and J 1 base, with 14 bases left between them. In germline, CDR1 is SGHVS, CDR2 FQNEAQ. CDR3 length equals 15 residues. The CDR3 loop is CASSREETENTEAFF. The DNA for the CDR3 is TGTGCCAGCAGCCGGGAAGAGACAGAGAACACTGAAGCTTTCTTT.

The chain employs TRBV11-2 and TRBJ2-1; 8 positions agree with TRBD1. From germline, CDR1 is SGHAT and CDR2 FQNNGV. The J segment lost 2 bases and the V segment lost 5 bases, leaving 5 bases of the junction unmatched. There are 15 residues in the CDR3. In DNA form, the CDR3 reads TGTGCCAGCAGCCCGGGACAGGCTCCCTACAATGAGCAGTTCTTC. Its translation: CASSPGQAPYNEQFF.

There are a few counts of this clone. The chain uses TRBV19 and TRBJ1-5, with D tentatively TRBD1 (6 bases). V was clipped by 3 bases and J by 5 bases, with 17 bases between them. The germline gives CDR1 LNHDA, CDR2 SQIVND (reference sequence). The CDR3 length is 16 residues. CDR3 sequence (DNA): TGTGCCAGTAGTATGATTCAGGGGAAGGGTCATCAGCCCCAGCATTTT. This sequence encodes CASSMIQGKGHQPQHF.

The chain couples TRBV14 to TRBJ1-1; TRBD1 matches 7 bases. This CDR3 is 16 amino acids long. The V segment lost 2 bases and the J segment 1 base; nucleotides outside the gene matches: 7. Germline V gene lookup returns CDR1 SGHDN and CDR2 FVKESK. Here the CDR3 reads CASSQLTGAPNTEAFF. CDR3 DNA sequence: TGTGCCAGCAGCCAATTAACAGGGGCCCCGAACACTGAAGCTTTCTTT.

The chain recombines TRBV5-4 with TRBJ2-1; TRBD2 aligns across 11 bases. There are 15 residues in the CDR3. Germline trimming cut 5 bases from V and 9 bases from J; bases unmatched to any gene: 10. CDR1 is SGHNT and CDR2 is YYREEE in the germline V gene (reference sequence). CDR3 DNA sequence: TGTGCCAGCAGTTCGACTAGCGGGACAAATAGTGAGCAGTTCTTC. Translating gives CASSSTSGTNSEQFF.

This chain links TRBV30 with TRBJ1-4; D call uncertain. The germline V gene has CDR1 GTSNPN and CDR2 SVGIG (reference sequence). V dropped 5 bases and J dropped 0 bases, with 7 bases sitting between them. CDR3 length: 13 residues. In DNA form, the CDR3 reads TGTGCCTGGGCCAGATCAACTAATGAAAAACTGTTTTTT. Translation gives CAWARSTNEKLFF.

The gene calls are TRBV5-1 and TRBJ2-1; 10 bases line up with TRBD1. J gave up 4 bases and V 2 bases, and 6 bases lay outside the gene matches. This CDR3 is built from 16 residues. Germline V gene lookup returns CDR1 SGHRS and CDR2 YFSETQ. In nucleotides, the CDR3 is TGCGCCAGCAGCTTCCTCCCGGGACAGGGGTACAATGAGCAGTTCTTC. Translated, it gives CASSFLPGQGYNEQFF.

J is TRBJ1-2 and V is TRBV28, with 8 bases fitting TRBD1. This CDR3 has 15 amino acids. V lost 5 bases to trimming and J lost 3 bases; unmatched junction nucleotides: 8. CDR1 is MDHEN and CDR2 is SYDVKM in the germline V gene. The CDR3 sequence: CASSPYRGGYYGYTF. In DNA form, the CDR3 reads TGTGCCAGCAGTCCATACAGGGGGGGCTACTATGGCTACACCTTC.

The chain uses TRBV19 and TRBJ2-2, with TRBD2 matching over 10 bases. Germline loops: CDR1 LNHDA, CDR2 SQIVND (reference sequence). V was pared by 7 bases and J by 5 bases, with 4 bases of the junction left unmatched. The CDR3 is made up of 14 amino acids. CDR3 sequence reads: CASTLGLATGELFF. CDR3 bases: TGTGCCAGTACCTTGGGACTAGCGACCGGGGAGCTGTTTTTT.